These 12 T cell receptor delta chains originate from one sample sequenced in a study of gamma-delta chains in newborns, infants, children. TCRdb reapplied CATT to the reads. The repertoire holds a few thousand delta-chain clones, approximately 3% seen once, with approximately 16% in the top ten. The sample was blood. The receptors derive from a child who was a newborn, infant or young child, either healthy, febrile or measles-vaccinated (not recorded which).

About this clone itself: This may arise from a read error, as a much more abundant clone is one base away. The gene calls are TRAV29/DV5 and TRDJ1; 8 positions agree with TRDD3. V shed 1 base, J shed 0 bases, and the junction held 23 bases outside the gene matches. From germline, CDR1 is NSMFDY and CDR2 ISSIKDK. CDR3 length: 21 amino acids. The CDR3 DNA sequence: TGTGCAGCAAGCTGGGCCTTCTCCCCGTACTGGGGGTCACCGCACACCGATAAACTCATCTTT. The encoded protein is CAASWAFSPYWGSPHTDKLIF.

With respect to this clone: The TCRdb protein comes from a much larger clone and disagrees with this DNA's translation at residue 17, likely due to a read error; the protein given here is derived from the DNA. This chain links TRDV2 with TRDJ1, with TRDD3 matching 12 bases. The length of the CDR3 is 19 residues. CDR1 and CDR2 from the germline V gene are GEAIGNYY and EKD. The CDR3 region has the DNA TGTGCCTGTGACACCGTAAGTGCTGGGGGATACGAGGACACCGATAAACGCATCTTT. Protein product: CACDTVSAGGYEDTDKRIF.

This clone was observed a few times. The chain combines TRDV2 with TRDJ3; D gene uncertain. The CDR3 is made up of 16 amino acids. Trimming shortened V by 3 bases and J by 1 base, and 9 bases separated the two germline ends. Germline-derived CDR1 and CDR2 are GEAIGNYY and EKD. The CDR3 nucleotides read TGTGCCTGTGACCCTCTGAGGTCCTGGGACACCCGACAGATGTTTTTC. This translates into CACDPLRSWDTRQMFF.

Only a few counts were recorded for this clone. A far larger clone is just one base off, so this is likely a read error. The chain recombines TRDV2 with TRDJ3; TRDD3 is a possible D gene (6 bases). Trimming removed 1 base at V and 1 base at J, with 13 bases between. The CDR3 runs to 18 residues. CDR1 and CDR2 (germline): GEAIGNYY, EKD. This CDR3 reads CACDTRGCASWDTRQMFF. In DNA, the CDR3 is TGTGCCTGTGACACTAGGGGATGCGCTTCCTGGGACACCCGACAGATGTTTTTC.

CDR3 sequence: CACDHGGYSWDTRQMFF. CDR3 in DNA: TGTGCCTGTGACCACGGGGGATACTCCTGGGACACCCGACAGATGTTTTTC. This chain links TRDV2 with TRDJ3; 8 positions agree with TRDD3. The CDR3 length is 17 residues. J gave up 0 bases and V 3 bases, and 3 bases lay outside the gene matches. Germline CDR1 reads GEAIGNYY; CDR2 reads EKD.

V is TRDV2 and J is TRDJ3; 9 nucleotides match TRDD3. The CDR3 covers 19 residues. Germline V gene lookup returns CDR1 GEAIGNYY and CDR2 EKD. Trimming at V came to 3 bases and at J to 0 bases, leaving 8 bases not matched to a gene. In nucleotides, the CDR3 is TGTGCCTGTGACCCTGCCTACTGGGGGAGCTCCTGGGACACCCGACAGATGTTTTTC. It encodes CACDPAYWGSSWDTRQMFF.

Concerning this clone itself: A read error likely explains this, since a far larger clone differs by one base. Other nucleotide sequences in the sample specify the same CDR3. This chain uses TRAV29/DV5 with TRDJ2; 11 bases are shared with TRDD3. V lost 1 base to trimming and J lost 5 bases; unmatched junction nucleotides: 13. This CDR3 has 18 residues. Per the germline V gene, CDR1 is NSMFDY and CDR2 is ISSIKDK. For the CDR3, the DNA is TGTGCAGCAAGCTCCCCCGTACTGGGGGATATTGGAACAGCACAACTCTTCTTT. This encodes CAASSPVLGDIGTAQLFF. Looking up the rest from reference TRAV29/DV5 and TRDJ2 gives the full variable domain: DQQVKQNSPSLSVQEGRISILNCDYTNSMFDYFLWYKKYPAEGPTFLISISSIKDKNEDGRFTVFLNKSAKHLSLHIVPSQPGDSAVYFCAASSPVLGDIGTAQLFFGKGTQLIVEP.

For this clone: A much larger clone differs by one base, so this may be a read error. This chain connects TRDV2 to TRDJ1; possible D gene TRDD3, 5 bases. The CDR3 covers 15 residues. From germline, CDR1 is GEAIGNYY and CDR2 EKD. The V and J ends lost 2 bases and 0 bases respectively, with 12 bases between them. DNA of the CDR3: TGTGCCTGTGACAGTACTAGGGGGTACACCGATAAACTCATCTTT. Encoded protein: CACDSTRGYTDKLIF.

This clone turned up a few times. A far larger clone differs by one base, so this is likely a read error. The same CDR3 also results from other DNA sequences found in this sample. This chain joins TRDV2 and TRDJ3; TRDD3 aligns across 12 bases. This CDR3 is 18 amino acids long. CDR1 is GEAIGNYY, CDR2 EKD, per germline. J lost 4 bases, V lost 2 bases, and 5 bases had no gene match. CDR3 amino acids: CACDSLGDTRWDTRQMFF. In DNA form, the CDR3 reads TGTGCCTGTGACAGTCTGGGGGATACGCGTTGGGACACCCGACAGATGTTTTTC.

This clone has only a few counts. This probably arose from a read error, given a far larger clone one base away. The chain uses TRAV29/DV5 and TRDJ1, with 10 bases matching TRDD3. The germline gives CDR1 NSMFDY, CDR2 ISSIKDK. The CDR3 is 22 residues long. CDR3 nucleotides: TGTGCAGTAAGCGCGCTTCCTACAGGGGTTGTGGGGGATACCTCGGGGACCGATAAACTCATCTTT. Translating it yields CAVSALPTGVVGDTSGTDKLIF.

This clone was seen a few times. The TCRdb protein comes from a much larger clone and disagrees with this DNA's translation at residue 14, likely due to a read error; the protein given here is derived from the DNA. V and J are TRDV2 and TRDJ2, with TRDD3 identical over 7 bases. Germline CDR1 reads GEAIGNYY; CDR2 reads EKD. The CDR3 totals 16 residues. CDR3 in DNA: TGTGCCTGTGACACTAGTGGGGGAGCTTTGACAGCACAACCCTTCTTT. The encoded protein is CACDTSGGALTAQPFF.

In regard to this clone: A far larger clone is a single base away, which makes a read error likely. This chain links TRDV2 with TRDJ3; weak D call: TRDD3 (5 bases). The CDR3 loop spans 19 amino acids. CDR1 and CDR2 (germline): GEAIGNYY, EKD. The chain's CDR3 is CACDTGTWPSSWDTRQVFF. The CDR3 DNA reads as TGTGCCTGTGACACCGGGACCTGGCCGAGCTCCTGGGACACCCGACAGGTGTTTTTC.